This T cell receptor (beta chain) was identified during a study of T cell responses to AZD1222 COVID-19 vaccine. TCRdb's copy holds only in-frame clones and misses some; the assay was immunoSEQ multiplex PCR. The repertoire includes around 130,000 clones, 85% to 90% of them detected once, and 3% to 3.5% sits in the top ten. The CDR3 is 15 residues long. The V gene lost 5 bases and the J gene lost 2 bases, with 14 bases spanning the gap. Germline-derived CDR1 and CDR2 are MDHEN and SYDVKM. The material was peripheral blood, obtained 28 days after the second AZD1222 dose. The chain couples TRBV28 to TRBJ2-3; D remains unclear. The TCR was taken from an adult who received the AZD1222 COVID-19 vaccine. CDR3 in DNA: TGTGCCAGCAGTGCCCCCGTTGAACTCACAGATACGCAGTATTTT. The encoded protein is CASSAPVELTDTQYF.